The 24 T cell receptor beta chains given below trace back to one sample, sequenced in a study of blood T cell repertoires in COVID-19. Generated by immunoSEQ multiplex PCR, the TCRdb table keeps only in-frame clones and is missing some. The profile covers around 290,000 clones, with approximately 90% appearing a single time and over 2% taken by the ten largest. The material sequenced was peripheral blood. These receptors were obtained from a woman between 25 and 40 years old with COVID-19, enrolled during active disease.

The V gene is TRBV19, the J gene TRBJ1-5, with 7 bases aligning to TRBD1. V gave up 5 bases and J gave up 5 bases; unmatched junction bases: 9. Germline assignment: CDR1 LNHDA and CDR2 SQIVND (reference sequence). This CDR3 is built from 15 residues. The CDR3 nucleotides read TGTGCCAGTAGTGTTGGGACAGCTGACGATCAGCCCCAGCATTTT. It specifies CASSVGTADDQPQHF. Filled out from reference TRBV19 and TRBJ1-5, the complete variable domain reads DGGITQSPKYLFRKEGQNVTLSCEQNLNHDAMYWYRQDPGQGLRLIYYSQIVNDFQKGDIAEGYSVSREKKESFPLTVTSAQKNPTAFYLCASSVGTADDQPQHFGDGTRLSIL.

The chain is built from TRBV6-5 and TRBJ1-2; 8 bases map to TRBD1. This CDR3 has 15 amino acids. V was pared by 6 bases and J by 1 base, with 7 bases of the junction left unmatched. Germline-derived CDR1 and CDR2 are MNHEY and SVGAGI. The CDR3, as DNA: TGTGCCAGCAGGGGTACAGGGGGATTTAACTATGGCTACACCTTC. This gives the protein CASRGTGGFNYGYTF.

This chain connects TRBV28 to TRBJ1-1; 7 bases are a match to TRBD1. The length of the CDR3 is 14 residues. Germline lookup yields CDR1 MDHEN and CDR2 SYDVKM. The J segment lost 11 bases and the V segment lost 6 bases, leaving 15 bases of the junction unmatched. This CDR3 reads CASSSTGELRGAFF. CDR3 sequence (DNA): TGTGCCAGCAGCTCCACAGGGGAACTCAGGGGCGCTTTCTTT.

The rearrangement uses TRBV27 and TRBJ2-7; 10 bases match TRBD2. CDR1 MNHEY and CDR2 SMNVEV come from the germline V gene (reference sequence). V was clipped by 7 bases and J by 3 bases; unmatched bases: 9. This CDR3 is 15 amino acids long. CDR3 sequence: CASKEASGSLYEQYF. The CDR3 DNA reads TGTGCCAGCAAAGAGGCTAGCGGGAGCCTCTACGAGCAGTACTTC.

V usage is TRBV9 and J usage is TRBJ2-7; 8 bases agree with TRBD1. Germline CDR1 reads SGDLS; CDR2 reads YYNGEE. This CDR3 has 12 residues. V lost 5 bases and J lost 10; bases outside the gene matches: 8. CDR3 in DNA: TGTGCCAGCAGTGTTGACAGGGGCCGACAGTACTTC. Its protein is CASSVDRGRQYF.

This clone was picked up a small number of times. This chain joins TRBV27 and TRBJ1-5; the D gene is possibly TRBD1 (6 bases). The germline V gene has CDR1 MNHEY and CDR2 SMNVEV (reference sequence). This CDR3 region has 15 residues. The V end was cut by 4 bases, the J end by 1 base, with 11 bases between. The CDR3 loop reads CASSYAGQSNQPQHF. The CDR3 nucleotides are TGTGCCAGCAGTTACGCTGGACAGAGCAATCAGCCCCAGCATTTT.

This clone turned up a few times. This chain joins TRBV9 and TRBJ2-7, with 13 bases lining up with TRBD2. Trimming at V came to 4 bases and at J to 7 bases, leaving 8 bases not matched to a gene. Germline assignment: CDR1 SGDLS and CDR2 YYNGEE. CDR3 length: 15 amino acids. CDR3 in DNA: TGTGCCAGCAGCCCCCGACTAGCGGGAGGTGAGGAGCAGTACTTC. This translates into CASSPRLAGGEEQYF.

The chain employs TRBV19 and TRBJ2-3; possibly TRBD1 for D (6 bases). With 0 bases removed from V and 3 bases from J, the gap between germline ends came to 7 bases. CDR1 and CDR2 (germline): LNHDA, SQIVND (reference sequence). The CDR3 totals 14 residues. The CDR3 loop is CASSIDRGTDTQYF. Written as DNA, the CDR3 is TGTGCCAGTAGTATAGACAGGGGTACAGATACGCAGTATTTT.

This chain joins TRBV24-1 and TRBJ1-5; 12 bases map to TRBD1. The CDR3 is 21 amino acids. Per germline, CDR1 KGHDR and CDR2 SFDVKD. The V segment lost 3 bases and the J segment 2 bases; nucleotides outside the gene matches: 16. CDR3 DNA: TGTGCCACCAGTGATCCGAGGGGACAGGGGGCTGGTCTCGTTGGCAATCAGCCCCAGCATTTT. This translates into CATSDPRGQGAGLVGNQPQHF.

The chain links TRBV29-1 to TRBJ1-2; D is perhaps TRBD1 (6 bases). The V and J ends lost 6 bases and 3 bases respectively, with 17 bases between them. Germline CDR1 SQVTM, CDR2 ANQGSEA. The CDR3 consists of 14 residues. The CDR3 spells CSVVDRSGDYGYTF. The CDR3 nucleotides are TGCAGCGTCGTAGACAGGAGTGGCGACTATGGCTACACCTTC.

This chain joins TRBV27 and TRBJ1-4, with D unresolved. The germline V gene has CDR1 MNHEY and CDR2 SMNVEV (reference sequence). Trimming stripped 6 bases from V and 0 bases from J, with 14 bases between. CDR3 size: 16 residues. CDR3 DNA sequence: TGTGCCAGCAGCCTTTTCTACAGTCCAACTAATGAAAAACTGTTTTTT. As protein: CASSLFYSPTNEKLFF. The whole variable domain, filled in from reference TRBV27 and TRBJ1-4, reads EAQVTQNPRYLITVTGKKLTVTCSQNMNHEYMSWYRQDPGLGLRQIYYSMNVEVTDKGDVPEGYKVSRKEKRNFPLILESPSPNQTSLYFCASSLFYSPTNEKLFFGSGTQLSVL.

DNA for the CDR3: TGTGCCAGCACCCAGAGGATAGACAGGGGGAATACAACTAATGAAAAACTGTTTTTT. It encodes CASTQRIDRGNTTNEKLFF. V gene TRBV7-8 combines with J gene TRBJ1-4; the match to TRBD1 covers 9 bases. The CDR3 runs 19 residues. V lost 7 bases and J lost 0; bases outside the gene matches: 15. CDR1 is SGHVS and CDR2 is FQNEAQ in the germline V gene.

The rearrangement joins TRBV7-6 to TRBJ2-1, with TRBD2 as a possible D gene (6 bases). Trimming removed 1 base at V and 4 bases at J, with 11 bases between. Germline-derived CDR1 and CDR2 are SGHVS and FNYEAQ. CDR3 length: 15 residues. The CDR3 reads CASSLVRGPYNEQFF. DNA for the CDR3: TGTGCCAGCAGCTTAGTGCGGGGACCTTACAATGAGCAGTTCTTC.

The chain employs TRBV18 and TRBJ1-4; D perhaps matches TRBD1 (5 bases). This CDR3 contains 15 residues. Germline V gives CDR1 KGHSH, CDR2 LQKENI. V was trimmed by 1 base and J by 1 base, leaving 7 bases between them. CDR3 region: CASSPQGQTNEKLFF. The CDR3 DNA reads TGTGCCAGCTCACCACAGGGGCAAACTAATGAAAAACTGTTTTTT.

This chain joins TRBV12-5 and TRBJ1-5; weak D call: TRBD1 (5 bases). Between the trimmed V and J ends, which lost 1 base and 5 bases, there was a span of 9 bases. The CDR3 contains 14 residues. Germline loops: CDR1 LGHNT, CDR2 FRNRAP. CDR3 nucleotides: TGTGCTAGTGGTTTGGAGGACACCTATCAGCCCCAGCATTTT. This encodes CASGLEDTYQPQHF.

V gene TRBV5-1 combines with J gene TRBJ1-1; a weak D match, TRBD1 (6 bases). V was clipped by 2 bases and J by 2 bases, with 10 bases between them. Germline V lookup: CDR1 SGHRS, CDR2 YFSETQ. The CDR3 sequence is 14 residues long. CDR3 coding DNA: TGCGCCAGCAGCTTCAACAGGGAAAACACTGAAGCTTTCTTT. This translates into CASSFNRENTEAFF.

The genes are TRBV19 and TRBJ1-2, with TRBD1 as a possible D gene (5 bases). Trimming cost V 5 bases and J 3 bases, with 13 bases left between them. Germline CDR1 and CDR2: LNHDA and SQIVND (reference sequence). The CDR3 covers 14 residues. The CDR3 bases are TGTGCCAGTAGTCCCTCGGGGGAGGACTATGGCTACACCTTC. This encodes CASSPSGEDYGYTF.

The CDR3 sequence is CSVGLARRGYNEQFF. Here the CDR3 DNA reads TGCAGCGTGGGACTAGCAAGGAGGGGTTACAATGAGCAGTTCTTC. The chain joins TRBV29-1 to TRBJ2-1, with 9 bases fitting TRBD2. The trim removed 6 bases at V and 4 bases at J, leaving 10 bases unmatched. CDR1 and CDR2 from the germline V gene are SQVTM and ANQGSEA. CDR3 size: 15 residues.

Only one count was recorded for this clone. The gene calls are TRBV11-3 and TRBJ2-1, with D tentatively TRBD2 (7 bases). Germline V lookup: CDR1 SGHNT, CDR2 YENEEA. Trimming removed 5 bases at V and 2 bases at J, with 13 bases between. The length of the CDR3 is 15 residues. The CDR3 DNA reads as TGTGCCAGCAGCCTGCTGGGGGGGCCCTACAATGAGCAGTTCTTC. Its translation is CASSLLGGPYNEQFF.

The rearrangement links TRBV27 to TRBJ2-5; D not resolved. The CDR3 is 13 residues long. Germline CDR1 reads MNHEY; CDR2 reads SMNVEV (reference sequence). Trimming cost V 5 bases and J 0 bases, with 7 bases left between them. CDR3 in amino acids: CASSPDNQETQYF. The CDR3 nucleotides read TGTGCCAGCAGTCCAGATAACCAAGAGACCCAGTACTTC.

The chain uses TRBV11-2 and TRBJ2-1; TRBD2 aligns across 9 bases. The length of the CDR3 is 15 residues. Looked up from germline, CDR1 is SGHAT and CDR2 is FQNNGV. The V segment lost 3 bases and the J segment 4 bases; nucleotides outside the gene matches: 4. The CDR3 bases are TGTGCCAGCAGCTTTAGCGGGAGAGCGTACAATGAGCAGTTCTTC. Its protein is CASSFSGRAYNEQFF.

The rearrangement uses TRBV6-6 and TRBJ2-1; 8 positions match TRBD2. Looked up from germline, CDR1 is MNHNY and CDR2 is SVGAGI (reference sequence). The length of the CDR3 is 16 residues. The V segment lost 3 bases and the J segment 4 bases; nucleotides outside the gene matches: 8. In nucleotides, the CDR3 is TGTGCCAGCAGTTATTCCAGCGGGAGTACGTACAATGAGCAGTTCTTC. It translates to CASSYSSGSTYNEQFF.

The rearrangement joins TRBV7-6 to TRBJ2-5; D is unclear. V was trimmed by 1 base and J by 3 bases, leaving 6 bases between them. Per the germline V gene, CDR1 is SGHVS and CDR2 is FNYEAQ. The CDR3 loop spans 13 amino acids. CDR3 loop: CASSLDREETQYF. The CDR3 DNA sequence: TGTGCCAGCAGCTTAGACCGCGAAGAGACCCAGTACTTC.

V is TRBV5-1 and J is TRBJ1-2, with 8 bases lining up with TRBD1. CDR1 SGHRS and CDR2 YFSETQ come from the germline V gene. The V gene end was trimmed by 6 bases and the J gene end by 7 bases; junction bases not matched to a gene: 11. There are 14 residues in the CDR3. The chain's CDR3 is CASTRTGIPSGYTF. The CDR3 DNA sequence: TGCGCCAGCACTAGGACAGGGATTCCTAGTGGCTACACCTTC.